One and the same sample provided the 32 T cell receptor beta chains below, sequenced in a study of shared clonotypes between healthy human individuals. It was CD45RO-negative cells, positively selected for CCR7, that made up naive CD8 cells, with terminally differentiated effector memory CD45RA+ cells excluded. This table comes from immunoSEQ multiplex PCR, and its TCRdb copy is limited to in-frame clones, with some not included. The table has more than 550,000 clones, about 90% seen once. The sequenced sample was naive CD8+ T cells sorted from blood. Every receptor here comes from a man aged 30-40 years in good health.

The chain has TRBV7-2 and TRBJ2-1; D is perhaps TRBD2 (5 bases). Trimming pared 5 bases from V and 8 bases from J, leaving 19 bases between. This CDR3 spans 15 amino acids. Germline V gene data show CDR1 as SGHTA and CDR2 as FQGNSA. The DNA for the CDR3 is TGTGCCAGCAGCCCCTGGACTCCCATTAGGGATGAGCAGTTCTTC. Its protein is CASSPWTPIRDEQFF.

The chain uses TRBV11-1 and TRBJ2-7, with 7 bases matching TRBD2. V was clipped by 3 bases and J by 2 bases; unmatched bases: 4. The CDR3 extends over 14 amino acids. The V gene's germline CDR1 is SGHAT and CDR2 FQDESV (reference sequence). The CDR3 nucleotides are TGTGCCAGCAGCTTTGCGGGGGAGACCTACGAGCAGTACTTC. It translates to CASSFAGETYEQYF.

The rearrangement joins TRBV10-3 to TRBJ2-7, with 8 positions matching TRBD1. The length of the CDR3 is 14 residues. Germline loops: CDR1 ENHRY, CDR2 SYGVKD. J lost 3 bases, V lost 4 bases, and 5 bases had no gene match. The CDR3 protein is CAISAGQANYEQYF. The CDR3 region has the DNA TGTGCCATCAGTGCGGGACAGGCTAACTACGAGCAGTACTTC.

The V and J genes are TRBV29-1 and TRBJ2-2; 11 bases map to TRBD2. The CDR3 spans 19 residues. The J segment lost 0 bases and the V segment lost 0 bases, leaving 9 bases of the junction unmatched. Germline V lookup: CDR1 SQVTM, CDR2 ANQGSEA. The CDR3 loop is CSVEDLGTSGTPNTGELFF. The CDR3 nucleotides read TGCAGCGTTGAAGACCTTGGGACTAGCGGAACTCCGAACACCGGGGAGCTGTTTTTT.

The rearrangement joins TRBV10-3 to TRBJ2-1, with TRBD2 matching 9 bases. The V segment lost 0 bases and the J segment 6 bases; nucleotides outside the gene matches: 9. Germline CDR1 and CDR2: ENHRY and SYGVKD. The CDR3 extends over 17 amino acids. In DNA form, the CDR3 reads TGTGCCATCAGTGAGTCTCTAGCGGGATTGTCGCGCAATGAGCAGTTCTTC. It encodes CAISESLAGLSRNEQFF.

This clone showed up just once. The chain has TRBV29-1 and TRBJ1-1, with D possibly matching TRBD1 (5 bases). Germline CDR1 SQVTM, CDR2 ANQGSEA. Trimming removed 4 bases at V and 4 bases at J, with 16 bases between. The length of the CDR3 is 14 residues. CDR3 residues: CSVGLQGGITEAFF. Written as DNA, the CDR3 is TGCAGCGTTGGGTTGCAGGGAGGGATCACTGAAGCTTTCTTT.

The chain uses TRBV27 and TRBJ2-7; TRBD1 agrees at 7 bases. Unmatched junction bases numbered 11, after V lost 6 bases and J lost 0 bases. The CDR3 extends over 16 amino acids. Per the germline V gene, CDR1 is MNHEY and CDR2 is SMNVEV (reference sequence). DNA for the CDR3: TGTGCCAGCAGCCTCGAAGGGGGACAGAGCTCCTACGAGCAGTACTTC. The encoded protein is CASSLEGGQSSYEQYF.

DNA for the CDR3: TGCAGCGTTGCCATCCTCGGGACTAGCGGGAACAATGAGCAGTTCTTC. Protein: CSVAILGTSGNNEQFF. The chain couples TRBV29-1 to TRBJ2-1, with TRBD2 matching 13 bases. There are 16 residues in the CDR3. The V and J ends lost 4 bases and 5 bases, in that order; junction bases with no gene match: 8. CDR1 SQVTM and CDR2 ANQGSEA come from the germline V gene.

This chain joins TRBV7-8 and TRBJ2-1, with 11 bases matching TRBD2. V lost 5 bases, J lost 1 base, and 10 bases stayed unmatched. CDR1 SGHVS and CDR2 FQNEAQ come from the germline V gene. The CDR3 totals 18 residues. CDR3 in DNA: TGTGCCAGCAGCCCAGGACTAGCGGGCCCGCATTCCTACAATGAGCAGTTCTTC. Translated, it gives CASSPGLAGPHSYNEQFF.

The CDR3, as DNA: TGTGCCAGCAGCAACGGGGACACTACCTACAATGAGCAGTTCTTC. Encoded protein: CASSNGDTTYNEQFF. This rearrangement joins TRBV5-8 to TRBJ2-1; the D gene is possibly TRBD1 (6 bases). In germline, CDR1 is SGHTS, CDR2 YDEGEE. The CDR3 contains 15 residues. V lost 4 bases and J lost 2, with 13 bases in between. Full variable domain (rest looked up from reference TRBV5-8 and TRBJ2-1): EAGVTQSPTHLIKTRGQQATLRCSPISGHTSVYWYQQALGLGLQFLLWYDEGEERNRGNFPPRFSGRQFPNYSSELNVNALELEDSALYLCASSNGDTTYNEQFFGPGTRLTVL.

The V and J genes are TRBV13 and TRBJ2-2, with 7 bases aligning to TRBD2. The CDR3 length is 17 residues. CDR1 and CDR2 (germline): PRHDT, FYEKMQ (reference sequence). V was clipped by 5 bases and J by 7 bases; unmatched bases: 16. CDR3 loop: CASSHRTGPGGGGELFF. In DNA form, the CDR3 reads TGTGCCAGCAGCCACCGGACGGGTCCCGGCGGGGGCGGGGAGCTGTTTTTT.

The chain's CDR3 is CASSGGLAGGHYTGELFF. Written as DNA, the CDR3 is TGTGCCAGCAGCGGTGGGCTAGCGGGAGGACACTACACCGGGGAGCTGTTTTTT. This chain connects TRBV7-9 to TRBJ2-2, with TRBD2 identical over 11 bases. V shed 5 bases, J shed 3 bases, and the junction held 11 bases outside the gene matches. This CDR3 has 18 residues. Germline lookup yields CDR1 SEHNR and CDR2 FQNEAQ (reference sequence).

This clone has more than one count but fewer than ten. This rearrangement joins TRBV25-1 to TRBJ1-4; maybe TRBD1 (5 bases). Germline CDR1 reads MGHDK; CDR2 reads SYGVNS. The CDR3 has 15 residues. V lost 4 bases and J lost 0, with 9 bases in between. As DNA, the CDR3 is TGTGCCAGCAGTGCTCCGGGACCAACTAATGAAAAACTGTTTTTT. This codes for CASSAPGPTNEKLFF.

The chain links TRBV2 to TRBJ2-7, with 8 bases lining up with TRBD1. The V gene end was trimmed by 6 bases and the J gene end by 3 bases; junction bases not matched to a gene: 10. Germline V gives CDR1 SNHLY, CDR2 FYNNEI. This CDR3 has 15 residues. The CDR3 sequence: CASSQDRGQNYEQYF. CDR3 nucleotide sequence: TGTGCCAGCAGCCAAGACAGGGGACAAAACTACGAGCAGTACTTC.

V usage is TRBV29-1 and J usage is TRBJ2-1; perhaps TRBD2 as D (5 bases). Per germline, CDR1 SQVTM and CDR2 ANQGSEA. The CDR3 runs 11 residues. The germline V and J ends were trimmed by 7 bases and 15 bases, with 19 bases remaining between them. CDR3 protein: CSAEARGDPFF. The CDR3 DNA reads TGCAGCGCAGAGGCCCGGGGAGATCCGTTCTTC.

This rearrangement joins TRBV5-1 to TRBJ2-2; TRBD1 aligns across 7 bases. CDR3 size: 15 residues. Germline lookup yields CDR1 SGHRS and CDR2 YFSETQ. V lost 1 base, J lost 3 bases, and 3 bases stayed unmatched. The DNA of the CDR3 is TGCGCCAGCAGCTTGTCAGGGGGTGACACCGGGGAGCTGTTTTTT. Protein sequence: CASSLSGGDTGELFF.

V and J are TRBV28 and TRBJ1-2; D is unclear. This CDR3 spans 15 amino acids. Trimming pared 4 bases from V and 4 bases from J, leaving 16 bases between. Germline V gene lookup returns CDR1 MDHEN and CDR2 SYDVKM. CDR3 bases: TGTGCCAGCAGTTGGCCAGAGTCGCTAGGCTATGGCTACACCTTC. Its translation: CASSWPESLGYGYTF.

The rearrangement uses TRBV6-5 and TRBJ2-5; a possible D gene is TRBD2 (6 bases). Per germline, CDR1 MNHEY and CDR2 SVGAGI. V lost 4 bases and J 1 base, leaving 10 bases between the germline ends. The CDR3 is made up of 14 amino acids. Here the CDR3 DNA reads TGTGCCAGCAGTTTTAGCGGAGTCCAAGAGACCCAGTACTTC. Translation gives CASSFSGVQETQYF.

The CDR3 loop reads CASRFRGDNTEAFF. CDR3 in DNA: TGTGCCAGCAGATTTAGGGGGGATAACACTGAAGCTTTCTTT. The rearrangement uses TRBV28 and TRBJ1-1, with D possibly being TRBD1 (6 bases). The length of the CDR3 is 14 residues. In germline, CDR1 is MDHEN, CDR2 SYDVKM. The V end was cut by 6 bases, the J end by 2 bases, with 13 bases between.

The rearrangement links TRBV30 to TRBJ2-1; D ambiguous. Germline CDR1 GTSNPN, CDR2 SVGIG (reference sequence). The CDR3 runs to 10 residues. V was cut by 2 bases and J by 6 bases, with 2 bases left in between. CDR3 sequence (DNA): TGTGCCTGGAGTTTCAATGAGCAGTTCTTC. As protein: CAWSFNEQFF.

This clone was detected once. Other DNA sequences from this sample encode an identical CDR3 as well. The chain is built from TRBV4-2 and TRBJ2-1, with TRBD2 matching over 9 bases. V dropped 0 bases and J dropped 8; count of bases not matched to a gene: 11. Germline V gene lookup returns CDR1 LGHNA and CDR2 YNFKEQ. CDR3 size: 17 residues. The CDR3 is CASSQERGLAGLDEQFF. CDR3 nucleotide sequence: TGTGCCAGCAGCCAAGAAAGGGGACTAGCAGGGTTGGATGAGCAGTTCTTC.

As for this clone: Additional DNA sequences in this sample encode the identical CDR3. The gene calls are TRBV4-3 and TRBJ2-7; perhaps TRBD2 as D (5 bases). V shed 4 bases and J shed 4 bases, with 5 bases lying between them. Germline CDR1 is LGHNA and CDR2 is YSLEER. This CDR3 is 11 amino acids long. CDR3 in amino acids: CASSRGYEQYF. As DNA, the CDR3 is TGCGCCAGCAGCCGCGGGTACGAGCAGTACTTC.

This chain connects TRBV28 to TRBJ1-3; the D is unclear. CDR1 and CDR2 from the germline V gene are MDHEN and SYDVKM. V was shortened by 2 bases and J by 0 bases, with 5 bases between the two germline ends. The CDR3 is 14 residues long. The CDR3 DNA sequence: TGTGCCAGCAGTTTAGCTAGCTCTGGAAACACCATATATTTT. Translation: CASSLASSGNTIYF.

This sequence joins TRBV27 and TRBJ2-2; the match to TRBD2 covers 10 bases. In germline, CDR1 is MNHEY, CDR2 SMNVEV (reference sequence). The CDR3 runs 15 residues. J gave up 4 bases and V 7 bases, and 6 bases lay outside the gene matches. The CDR3 DNA reads TGTGCCAGCACGCTAGCGGGAGTCGGCACCGGGGAGCTGTTTTTT. As protein: CASTLAGVGTGELFF.

The chain combines TRBV4-3 with TRBJ1-2, with 7 bases that match TRBD1. The CDR3 is 15 residues long. CDR1 and CDR2 (germline): LGHNA, YSLEER. V shed 0 bases and J 8 bases; nucleotides not matched to a gene: 9. The CDR3 region is CASSQDQGGGRGYTF. In DNA form, the CDR3 reads TGCGCCAGCAGCCAAGATCAGGGAGGGGGCAGAGGCTACACCTTC.

The CDR3 DNA is TGTGCCAGCAGCTGGACTACCAACGGGGAGCTGTTTTTT. Amino acids: CASSWTTNGELFF. This chain links TRBV13 with TRBJ2-2; the D gene is possibly TRBD2 (6 bases). This CDR3 spans 13 amino acids. V lost 4 bases and J lost 7, with 10 bases in between. Germline values: CDR1 PRHDT, CDR2 FYEKMQ (reference sequence). The variable domain in full, with the rest retrieved from reference TRBV13 and TRBJ2-2, is AAGVIQSPRHLIKEKRETATLKCYPIPRHDTVYWYQQGPGQDPQFLISFYEKMQSDKGSIPDRFSAQQFSDYHSELNMSSLELGDSALYFCASSWTTNGELFFGEGSRLTVL.

The chain employs TRBV6-1 and TRBJ1-1; D is unclear. This CDR3 is 11 amino acids long. V was pared by 5 bases and J by 8 bases, with 9 bases between. In germline, CDR1 is MNHNS, CDR2 SASEGT. CDR3: CASSYFKEAFF. As DNA, the CDR3 is TGTGCCAGCAGTTATTTTAAGGAAGCTTTCTTT.

This rearrangement joins TRBV10-3 to TRBJ1-5, with D unclear. The V and J ends lost 4 bases and 7 bases respectively, with 14 bases between them. CDR3 length: 14 residues. The V gene's germline CDR1 is ENHRY and CDR2 SYGVKD. CDR3 residues: CAISAMNMIQPQHF. CDR3 DNA sequence: TGTGCCATCAGTGCTATGAACATGATACAGCCCCAGCATTTT.

The chain is built from TRBV11-2 and TRBJ2-2; 8 bases align to TRBD2. V shed 5 bases, J shed 0 bases, and the junction held 11 bases outside the gene matches. CDR3 length equals 18 residues. Germline CDR1 is SGHAT and CDR2 is FQNNGV. CDR3 residues: CASSTPGLDLPNTGELFF. DNA of the CDR3: TGTGCCAGCAGCACTCCGGGACTAGACCTGCCGAACACCGGGGAGCTGTTTTTT. Together with reference TRBV11-2 and TRBJ2-2, the CDR3 gives the full variable domain: EAGVAQSPRYKIIEKRQSVAFWCNPISGHATLYWYQQILGQGPKLLIQFQNNGVVDDSQLPKDRFSAERLKGVDSTLKIQPAKLEDSAVYLCASSTPGLDLPNTGELFFGEGSRLTVL.

The gene calls are TRBV7-2 and TRBJ1-1, with D perhaps matching TRBD1 (5 bases). The CDR3 is 13 residues long. Germline V gene lookup returns CDR1 SGHTA and CDR2 FQGNSA. The V gene lost 5 bases and the J gene lost 1 base, with 8 bases spanning the gap. The DNA of the CDR3 is TGTGCCAGCAGCCTGCAGGGGAACACTGAAGCTTTCTTT. Amino acids: CASSLQGNTEAFF. Using reference TRBV7-2 and TRBJ1-1 for the parts outside the CDR3, the full variable domain is GAGVSQSPSNKVTEKGKDVELRCDPISGHTALYWYRQSLGQGLEFLIYFQGNSAPDKSGLPSDRFSAERTGGSVSTLTIQRTQQEDSAVYLCASSLQGNTEAFFGQGTRLTVV.

This clone has only one observation. The genes are TRBV13 and TRBJ2-3; D tentatively reads TRBD1 or TRBD2 (5 bases each). CDR1 PRHDT and CDR2 FYEKMQ come from the germline V gene (reference sequence). This CDR3 contains 23 residues. Trimming took off 5 bases at V and 2 bases at J, with 38 bases between the two ends. The CDR3 sequence: CASSEGVGDVQKPAVGYTDTQYF. CDR3 nucleotide sequence: TGTGCCAGCAGCGAAGGGGTGGGGGACGTTCAGAAGCCAGCCGTCGGGTACACAGATACGCAGTATTTT.

The CDR3: CASSLEWYQETQYF. The CDR3 DNA sequence: TGCGCCAGCAGCTTGGAATGGTACCAAGAGACCCAGTACTTC. J is TRBJ2-5 and V is TRBV5-1; no firm D call. Trimming cost V 0 bases and J 0 bases, with 6 bases left between them. This CDR3 has 14 residues. CDR1 and CDR2 (germline): SGHRS, YFSETQ. The full variable domain, rest sourced from reference TRBV5-1 and TRBJ2-5, is KAGVTQTPRYLIKTRGQQVTLSCSPISGHRSVSWYQQTPGQGLQFLFEYFSETQRNKGNFPGRFSGRQFSNSRSEMNVSTLELGDSALYLCASSLEWYQETQYFGPGTRLLVL.